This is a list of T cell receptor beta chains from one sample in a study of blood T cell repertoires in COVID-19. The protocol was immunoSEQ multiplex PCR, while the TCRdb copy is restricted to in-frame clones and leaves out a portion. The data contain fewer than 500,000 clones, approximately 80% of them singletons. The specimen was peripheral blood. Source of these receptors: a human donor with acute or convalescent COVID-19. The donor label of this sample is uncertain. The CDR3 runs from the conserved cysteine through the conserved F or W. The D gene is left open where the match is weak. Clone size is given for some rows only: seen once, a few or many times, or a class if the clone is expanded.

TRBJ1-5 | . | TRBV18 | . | TGTGCCAGCTCCCCCACACGGGAACAGCCCCAGCATTTT | CASSPTREQPQHF
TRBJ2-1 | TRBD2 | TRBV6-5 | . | TGTGCCAGCAGGGCACTAGCGGGTTCCGGTGAGCAGTTCTTC | CASRALAGSGEQFF
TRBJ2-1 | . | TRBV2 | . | TGTGCCAGCAGTCCACGCCGACAGTACAATGAGCAGTTCTTC | CASSPRRQYNEQFF
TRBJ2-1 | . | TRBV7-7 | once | TGTGCCAGCAGCTTAGCTTTGGGGGGAAACAATGAGCAGTTCTTC | CASSLALGGNNEQFF
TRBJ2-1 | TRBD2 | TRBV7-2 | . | TGTGCCAGCAGCTTAGTTCCGAGCGGGGTGGGGAATGAGCAGTTCTTC | CASSLVPSGVGNEQFF
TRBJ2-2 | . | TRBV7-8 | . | TGTGCCAGCAGCTTTTCGGGGACCGGGGAGCTGTTTTTT | CASSFSGTGELFF
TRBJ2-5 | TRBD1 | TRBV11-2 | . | TGTGCCAGCAGCTCGGGACAGGCTCGGGGTCAAGAGACCCAGTACTTC | CASSSGQARGQETQYF
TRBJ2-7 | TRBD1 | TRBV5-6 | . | TGTGCCAGCAGCTTGTTCGGGACAGGGACCTACGAGCAGTACTTC | CASSLFGTGTYEQYF
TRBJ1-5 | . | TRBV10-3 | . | TGTGCCATCAGTGGAGGGGGAAATCAGCCCCAGCATTTT | CAISGGGNQPQHF
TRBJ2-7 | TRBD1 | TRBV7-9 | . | TGTGCCAGCAGCCCCCCGGGACAGGGGGTAATCCACGAGCAGTACTTC | CASSPPGQGVIHEQYF
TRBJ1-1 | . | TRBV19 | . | TGTGCCAGTAGTATTGGTACTGTTGACACTGAAGCTTTCTTT | CASSIGTVDTEAFF
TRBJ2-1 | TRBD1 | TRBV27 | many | TGTGCCAGCAGCCACCTCGGGACAGGGGGCCTCAATGAGCAGTTCTTC | CASSHLGTGGLNEQFF
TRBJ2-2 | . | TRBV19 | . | TGTGCCAGTAGTATAGTTCAGGGTTCGAACACCGGGGAGCTGTTTTTT | CASSIVQGSNTGELFF
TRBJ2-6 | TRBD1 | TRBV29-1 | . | TGCAGCGCCGACACAGGGGGCACTGGGGCCAACGTCCTGACTTTC | CSADTGGTGANVLTF
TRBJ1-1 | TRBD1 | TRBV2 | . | TGTGCCAGCAGGGCCCGACAGGGTATAAACACTGAAGCTTTCTTT | CASRARQGINTEAFF
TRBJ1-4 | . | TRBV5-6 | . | TGTGCCAGCAGCTTAAAAACTGGACGGGAAAATGAAAAACTGTTTTTT | CASSLKTGRENEKLFF
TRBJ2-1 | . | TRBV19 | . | TGTGCCAGTAGTATTTGGCAGGGGGGTGCGACATCCCAGTTCTTC | CASSIWQGGATSQFF
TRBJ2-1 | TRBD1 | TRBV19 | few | TGTGCCAGTAGTAGGGCCGGGACAGGGCCCTACAATGAGCAGTTCTTC | CASSRAGTGPYNEQFF
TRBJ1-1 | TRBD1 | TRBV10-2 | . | TGCGCCAGCAGCGAAAGGACAGGGCCGAACACTGAAGCTTTCTTT | CASSERTGPNTEAFF
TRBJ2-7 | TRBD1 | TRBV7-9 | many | TGTGCCAGCAGCTTAGCGGGGACAGCCTACGAGCAGTACTTC | CASSLAGTAYEQYF
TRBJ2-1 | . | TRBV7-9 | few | TGTGCCAGCAGCTTTCGAGTGGGGGGCGGGAGCTCCTACAATGAGCAGTTCTTC | CASSFRVGGGSSYNEQFF
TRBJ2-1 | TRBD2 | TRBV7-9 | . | TGTGCCAGCAGCTCAGGGACTAGCGGGGGGTTGTCCTACAATGAGCAGTTCTTC | CASSSGTSGGLSYNEQFF
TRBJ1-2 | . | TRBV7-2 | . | TGTGCCAGCAGCTTAGAGCAGGGCCGCTATGGCTACACCTTC | CASSLEQGRYGYTF
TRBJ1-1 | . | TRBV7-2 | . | TGTGCCAGCAGCTTATGGGGCACAAACACTGAAGCTTTCTTT | CASSLWGTNTEAFF
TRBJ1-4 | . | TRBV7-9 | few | TGTGCCAGCAGCAAATCAGGGATCACTAATGAAAAACTGTTTTTT | CASSKSGITNEKLFF
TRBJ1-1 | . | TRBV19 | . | TGTGCCAGTAGGGAGGGGTCGGGCACTGAAGCTTTCTTT | CASREGSGTEAFF
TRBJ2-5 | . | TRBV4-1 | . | TGCGCCAGCAGCCAAGTATATTCCCGGGGAGAGACCCAGTACTTC | CASSQVYSRGETQYF
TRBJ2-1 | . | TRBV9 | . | TGTGCCAGCAGCACCAGATCCGGGAGCGAGCAGTTCTTC | CASSTRSGSEQFF
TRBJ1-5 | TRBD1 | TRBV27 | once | TGTGCCAGCAGTCCGGGACAGGGGTTCGGGCCCCAGCATTTT | CASSPGQGFGPQHF
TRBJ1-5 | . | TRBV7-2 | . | TGTGCCAGCAGCCTGCAGGGCAATCAGCCCCAGCATTTT | CASSLQGNQPQHF
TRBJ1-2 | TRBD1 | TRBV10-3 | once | TGTGCCATCAGTGAAGGAGAGACAGGGGGCTACACCTTC | CAISEGETGGYTF
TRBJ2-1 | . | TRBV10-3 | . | TGTGCCATCAGTGATGGGACTGTCGAGCAGTTCTTC | CAISDGTVEQFF
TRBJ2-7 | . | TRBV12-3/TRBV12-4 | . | TGTGCCAGCAGGGCAAGGGGGAACTACGAGCAGTACTTC | CASRARGNYEQYF
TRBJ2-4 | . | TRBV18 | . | TGTGCCAGCTCCGGGGGAAACATTCAGTACTTC | CASSGGNIQYF
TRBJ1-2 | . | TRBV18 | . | TGTGCCACCACAACCAACTATGGCTACACCTTC | CATTTNYGYTF
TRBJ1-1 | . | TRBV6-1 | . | TGTGCCAGCAGTGAATATGTCACTGAAGCTTTCTTT | CASSEYVTEAFF
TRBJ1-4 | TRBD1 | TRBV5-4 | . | TGTGCCAGCAGCTCTGGGACAGGGGGCGTTGAAAAACTGTTTTTT | CASSSGTGGVEKLFF
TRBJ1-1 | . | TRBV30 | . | TGTGCCTGGAGTGGAAAGAGGTACACTGAAGCTTTCTTT | CAWSGKRYTEAFF
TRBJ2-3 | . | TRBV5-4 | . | TGTGCCAGCAGCTTTGGGGGGGGCAGCACAGATACGCAGTATTTT | CASSFGGGSTDTQYF
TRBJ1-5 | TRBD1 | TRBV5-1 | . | TGCGCCAGCAGTCTTACTACAGGGGGGTTTCAGCCCCAGCATTTT | CASSLTTGGFQPQHF
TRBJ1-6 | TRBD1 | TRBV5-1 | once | TGCGCCAGCAGCTATGGACAGGGTGTAAGCTCCTATAATTCACCCCTCCACTTT | CASSYGQGVSSYNSPLHF
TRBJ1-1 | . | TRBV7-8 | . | TGTGCCAGCAGCCCGACCCGGACAGTGTGGGTGAACACTGAAGCTTTCTTT | CASSPTRTVWVNTEAFF
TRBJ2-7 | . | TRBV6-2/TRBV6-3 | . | TGTGCCAGCAGTTACTCGACAGCGAAACCTTACGAGCAGTACTTC | CASSYSTAKPYEQYF
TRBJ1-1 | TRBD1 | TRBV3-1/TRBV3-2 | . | TGTGCCAGCACCGACAGGGAGGTGAACACTGAAGCTTTCTTT | CASTDREVNTEAFF
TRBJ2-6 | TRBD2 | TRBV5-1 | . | TGCGCCAGCAGCTTGTTGAGCGGGGGATCTGGGGCCAACGTCCTGACTTTC | CASSLLSGGSGANVLTF
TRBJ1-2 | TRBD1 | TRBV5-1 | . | TGCGCCAGCAGCTTGGGAACCGGGACAGCTAACTATGGCTACACCTTC | CASSLGTGTANYGYTF
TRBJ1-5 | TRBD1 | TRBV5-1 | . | TGCGCCAGCAGCTTGGTCTCAGGGGGGTATCAGCCCCAGCATTTT | CASSLVSGGYQPQHF
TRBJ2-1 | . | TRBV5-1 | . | TGCGCCAGCAGCTTGGCCCGGGACCTCAGGGGCAATGAGCAGTTCTTC | CASSLARDLRGNEQFF